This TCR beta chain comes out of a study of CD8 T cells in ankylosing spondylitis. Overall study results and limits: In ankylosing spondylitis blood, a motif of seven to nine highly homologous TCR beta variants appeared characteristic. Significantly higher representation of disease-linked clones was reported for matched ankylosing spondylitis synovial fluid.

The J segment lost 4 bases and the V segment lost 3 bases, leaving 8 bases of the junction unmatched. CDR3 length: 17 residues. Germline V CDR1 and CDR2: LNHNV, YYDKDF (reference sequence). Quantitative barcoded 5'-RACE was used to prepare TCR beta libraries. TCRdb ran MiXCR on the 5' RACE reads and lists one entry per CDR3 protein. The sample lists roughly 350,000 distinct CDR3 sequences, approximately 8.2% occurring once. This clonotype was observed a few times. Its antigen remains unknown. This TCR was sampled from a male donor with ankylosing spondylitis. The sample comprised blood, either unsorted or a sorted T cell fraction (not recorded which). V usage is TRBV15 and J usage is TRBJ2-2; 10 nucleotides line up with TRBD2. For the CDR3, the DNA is TGTGCCACCAGCAGCATAAGGACTAGCGGCCTCACCGGGGAGCTGTTTTTT. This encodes CATSSIRTSGLTGELFF.